The rows below give T cell receptor beta chains drawn from one sample of a study of beta chain features in type 1 diabetes. Repertoires were generated with immunoSEQ multiplex PCR, while TCRdb's copy carries only in-frame clones and drops some. This sample has some 240,000 clones, with roughly 17% found just once. Sequenced: naive CD4+ T cells from blood. These receptors came from a man aged 25 to 45 with type 1 diabetes. CDR3s include the opening cysteine and the closing phenylalanine or tryptophan. The order of the fields is D gene, clone size, J gene, V gene, CDR3 protein. D genes are given only for firm matches. Some rows mark clone size as missing; the rest say once, few, many or name a class of expanded clone.

TRBD2	-	TRBJ2-1	TRBV29-1	CSASTSGRAYEQFF
-	-	TRBJ1-2	TRBV20-1	CSAGGKYGYTF
TRBD1	-	TRBJ2-7	TRBV7-6	CASSLEGQLGEQYF
TRBD1	-	TRBJ2-1	TRBV19	CASIGTEPLYEQFF
TRBD1	-	TRBJ2-7	TRBV2	CASRADRGLYEQYF
-	-	TRBJ2-5	TRBV28	CASRDTGTETQYF
-	few	TRBJ1-1	TRBV27	CASSSRIVGPTEAFF
-	few	TRBJ2-7	TRBV9	CASSKGVTYEQYF
-	-	TRBJ1-5	TRBV9	CASSVGTLAGQPQHF
-	-	TRBJ2-1	TRBV29-1	CSVQGKSSYNEQFF
-	-	TRBJ1-1	TRBV7-8	CASSLRRMNTEAFF